This T cell receptor beta chain was recorded in a study of human versus mouse CDR3 diversity and MHC coevolution. This CDR3 has 17 amino acids. V gave up 4 bases and J gave up 2 bases; unmatched junction bases: 7. The germline gives CDR1 LGHNA, CDR2 YSLEER. Method: immunoSEQ multiplex PCR; TCRdb's copy keeps in-frame clones and lacks some. The table shows about 81,000 clones, with approximately 92% occurring only once. This TCR was recovered from a person aged 30-70 years in good health. This rearrangement joins TRBV4-3 to TRBJ1-3, with TRBD1 identical over 11 bases. The sequenced sample consisted of naive CD4+ T cells from blood. Described subset: CD45RO-negative CD62L-positive naive CD4 T cells. CDR3 nucleotide sequence: TGCGCCAGCAGCCCGGGACAGGGGGTGGGGGCTGGAAACACCATATATTTT. Its translation is CASSPGQGVGAGNTIYF.